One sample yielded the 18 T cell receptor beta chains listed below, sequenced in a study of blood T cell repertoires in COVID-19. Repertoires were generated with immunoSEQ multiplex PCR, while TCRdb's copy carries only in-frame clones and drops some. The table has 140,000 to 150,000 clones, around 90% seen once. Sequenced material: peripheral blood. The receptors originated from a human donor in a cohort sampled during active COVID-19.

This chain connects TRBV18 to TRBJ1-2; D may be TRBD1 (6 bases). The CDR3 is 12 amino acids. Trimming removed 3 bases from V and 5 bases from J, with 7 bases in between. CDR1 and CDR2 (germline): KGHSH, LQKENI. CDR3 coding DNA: TGTGCCAGCTCACCCGGACAGTATGGCTACACCTTC. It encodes CASSPGQYGYTF.

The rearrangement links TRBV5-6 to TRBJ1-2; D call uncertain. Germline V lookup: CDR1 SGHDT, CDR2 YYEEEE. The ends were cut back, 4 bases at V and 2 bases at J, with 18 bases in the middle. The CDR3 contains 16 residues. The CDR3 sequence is CASSRPPWEGNYGYTF. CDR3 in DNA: TGTGCCAGCAGCAGACCTCCGTGGGAGGGAAACTATGGCTACACCTTC.

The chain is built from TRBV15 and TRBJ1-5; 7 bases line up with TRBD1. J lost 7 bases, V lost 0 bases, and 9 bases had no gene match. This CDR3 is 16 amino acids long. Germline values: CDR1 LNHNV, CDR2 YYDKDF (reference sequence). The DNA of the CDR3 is TGTGCCACCAGCAGAGATGGGGGGACAGCACGGCAGCCCCAGCATTTT. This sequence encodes CATSRDGGTARQPQHF.

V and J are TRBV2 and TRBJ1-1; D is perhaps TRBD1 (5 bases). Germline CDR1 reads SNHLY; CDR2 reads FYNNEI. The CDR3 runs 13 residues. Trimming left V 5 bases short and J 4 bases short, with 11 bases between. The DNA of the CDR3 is TGTGCCAGCAGTCAGGGTACGGGCACTGAAGCTTTCTTT. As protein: CASSQGTGTEAFF.

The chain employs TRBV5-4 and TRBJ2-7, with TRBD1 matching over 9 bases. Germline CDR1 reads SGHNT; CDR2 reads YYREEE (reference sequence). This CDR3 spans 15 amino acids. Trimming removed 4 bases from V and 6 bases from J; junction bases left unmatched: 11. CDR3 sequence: CASSGPSDRGSEQYF. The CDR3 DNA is TGTGCCAGCAGCGGGCCGTCGGACAGGGGAAGCGAGCAGTACTTC.

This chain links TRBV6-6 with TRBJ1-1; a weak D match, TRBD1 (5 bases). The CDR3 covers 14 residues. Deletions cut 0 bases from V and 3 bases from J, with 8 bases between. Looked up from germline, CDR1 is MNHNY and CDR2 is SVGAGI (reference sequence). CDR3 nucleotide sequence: TGTGCCAGCAGTTACTCCCGGGGGGACACTGAAGCTTTCTTT. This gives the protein CASSYSRGDTEAFF.

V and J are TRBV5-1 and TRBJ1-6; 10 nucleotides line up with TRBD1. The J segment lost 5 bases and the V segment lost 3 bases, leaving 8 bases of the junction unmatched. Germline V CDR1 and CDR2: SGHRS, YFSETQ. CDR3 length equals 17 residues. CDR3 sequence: CASSSGQGFSNNSPLHF. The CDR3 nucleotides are TGCGCCAGCAGCTCGGGACAGGGGTTTTCAAATAATTCACCCCTCCACTTT. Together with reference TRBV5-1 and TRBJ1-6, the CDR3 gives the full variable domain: KAGVTQTPRYLIKTRGQQVTLSCSPISGHRSVSWYQQTPGQGLQFLFEYFSETQRNKGNFPGRFSGRQFSNSRSEMNVSTLELGDSALYLCASSSGQGFSNNSPLHFGNGTRLTVT.

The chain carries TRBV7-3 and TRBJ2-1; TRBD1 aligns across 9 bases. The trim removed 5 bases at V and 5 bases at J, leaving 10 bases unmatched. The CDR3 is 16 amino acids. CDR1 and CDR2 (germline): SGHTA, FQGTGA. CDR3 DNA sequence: TGTGCCAGCAGCATTCCGGACAGGGGAAAAAACAATGAGCAGTTCTTC. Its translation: CASSIPDRGKNNEQFF.

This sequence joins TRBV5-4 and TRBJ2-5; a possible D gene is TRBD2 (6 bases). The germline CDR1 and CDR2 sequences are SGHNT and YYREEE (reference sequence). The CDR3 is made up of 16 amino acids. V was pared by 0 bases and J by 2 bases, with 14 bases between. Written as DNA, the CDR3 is TGTGCCAGCAGCTTGGATCTGGCGGGGACGCAAGAGACCCAGTACTTC. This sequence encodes CASSLDLAGTQETQYF.

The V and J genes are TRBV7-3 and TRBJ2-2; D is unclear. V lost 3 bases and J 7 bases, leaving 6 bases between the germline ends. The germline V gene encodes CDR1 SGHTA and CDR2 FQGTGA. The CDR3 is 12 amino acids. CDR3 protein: CASSLPSGELFF. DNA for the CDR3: TGTGCCAGCAGCTTGCCGAGCGGGGAGCTGTTTTTT.

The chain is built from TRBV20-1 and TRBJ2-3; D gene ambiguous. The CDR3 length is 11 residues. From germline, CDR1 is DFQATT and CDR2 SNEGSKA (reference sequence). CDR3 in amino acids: CSPIRSDTQYF. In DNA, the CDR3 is TGCAGCCCTATTCGGTCAGATACGCAGTATTTT.

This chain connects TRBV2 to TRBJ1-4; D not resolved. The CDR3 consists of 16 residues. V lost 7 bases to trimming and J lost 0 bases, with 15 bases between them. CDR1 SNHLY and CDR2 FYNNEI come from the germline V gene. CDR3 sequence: CASKFTPTATNEKLFF. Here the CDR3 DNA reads TGTGCCAGCAAATTCACACCGACTGCAACTAATGAAAAACTGTTTTTT. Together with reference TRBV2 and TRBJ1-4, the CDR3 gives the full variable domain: EPEVTQTPSHQVTQMGQEVILRCVPISNHLYFYWYRQILGQKVEFLVSFYNNEISEKSEIFDDQFSVERPDGSNFTLKIRSTKLEDSAMYFCASKFTPTATNEKLFFGSGTQLSVL.

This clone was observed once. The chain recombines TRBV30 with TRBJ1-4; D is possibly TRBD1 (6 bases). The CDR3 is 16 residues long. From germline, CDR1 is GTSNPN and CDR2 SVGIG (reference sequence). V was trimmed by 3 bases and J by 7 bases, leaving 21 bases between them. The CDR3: CAWSGGTGTYGEKLFF. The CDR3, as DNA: TGTGCCTGGAGCGGAGGCACCGGGACATATGGTGAAAAACTGTTTTTT.

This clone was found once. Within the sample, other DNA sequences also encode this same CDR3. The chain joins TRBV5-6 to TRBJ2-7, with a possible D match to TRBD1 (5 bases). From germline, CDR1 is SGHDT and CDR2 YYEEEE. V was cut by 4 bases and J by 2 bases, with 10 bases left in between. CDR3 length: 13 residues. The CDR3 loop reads CASSPGSPYEQYF. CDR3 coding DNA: TGTGCCAGCAGCCCAGGGTCCCCCTACGAGCAGTACTTC.

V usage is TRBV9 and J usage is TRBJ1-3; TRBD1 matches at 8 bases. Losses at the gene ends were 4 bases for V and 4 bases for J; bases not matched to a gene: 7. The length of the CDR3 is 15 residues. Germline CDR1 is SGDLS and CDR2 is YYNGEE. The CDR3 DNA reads TGTGCCAGCAGCCCGACGACAGGGGTCGGAAACACCATATATTTT. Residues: CASSPTTGVGNTIYF. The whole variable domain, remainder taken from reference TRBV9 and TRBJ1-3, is DSGVTQTPKHLITATGQRVTLRCSPRSGDLSVYWYQQSLDQGLQFLIQYYNGEERAKGNILERFSAQQFPDLHSELNLSSLELGDSALYFCASSPTTGVGNTIYFGEGSWLTVV.

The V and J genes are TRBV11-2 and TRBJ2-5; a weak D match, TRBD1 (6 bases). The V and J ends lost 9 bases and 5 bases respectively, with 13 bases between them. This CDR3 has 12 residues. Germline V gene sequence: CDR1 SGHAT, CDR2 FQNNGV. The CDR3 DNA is TGTGCCAGTAGGCAGGGGAGCGAGACCCAGTACTTC. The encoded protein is CASRQGSETQYF.

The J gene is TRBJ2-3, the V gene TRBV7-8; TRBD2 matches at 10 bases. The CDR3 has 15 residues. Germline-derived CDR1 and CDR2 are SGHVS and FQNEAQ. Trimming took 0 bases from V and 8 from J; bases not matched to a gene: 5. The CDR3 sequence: CASSLALAGVRTQYF. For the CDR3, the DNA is TGTGCCAGCAGCTTAGCGCTAGCGGGGGTTCGTACGCAGTATTTT. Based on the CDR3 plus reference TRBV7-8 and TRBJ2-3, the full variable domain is GAGVSQSPRYKVAKRGQDVALRCDPISGHVSLFWYQQALGQGPEFLTYFQNEAQLDKSGLPSDRFFAERPEGSVSTLKIQRTQQEDSAVYLCASSLALAGVRTQYFGPGTRLTVL.

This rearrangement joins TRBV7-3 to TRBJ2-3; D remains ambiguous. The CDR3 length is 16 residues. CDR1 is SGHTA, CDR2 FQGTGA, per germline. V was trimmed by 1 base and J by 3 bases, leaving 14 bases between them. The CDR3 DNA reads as TGTGCCAGCAGCTTAAATGCAGGTCCACGGACAGATACGCAGTATTTT. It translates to CASSLNAGPRTDTQYF.